The following is a T cell receptor beta chain sequence with its context. Original methodology: The authors estimated nucleated cell counts from reference gene primer amplification. Clones were read by immunoSEQ multiplex PCR, and TCRdb kept only the in-frame ones, dropping some. V and J calls plus clone size are reproduced from that table; the DNA served to infer D and trimming. Counted here are over 200,000 clones, about 90% occurring once; the ten biggest clones make up 1.9%. The sample belongs to a study of blood T cell repertoires in COVID-19. Looking at the study overall: Specimens from acute and convalescent COVID-19 originated in the United States, Italy and Spain. From T cells, B-cell-depleted T cells, or PBMCs came the material, which was cDNA or gDNA.

V lost 5 bases and J lost 3; bases outside the gene matches: 10. This CDR3 has 16 amino acids. CDR1 and CDR2 from the germline V gene are SGHNT and YENEEA. Sequencing input: peripheral blood. This rearrangement joins TRBV11-3 to TRBJ2-1; TRBD1 matches at 7 bases. This sequence originates from a man in his forties with active or convalescent COVID-19. DNA for the CDR3: TGTGCCAGCAGCGTAACCGGGACAGCCTACTACAATGAGCAGTTCTTC. This gives the protein CASSVTGTAYYNEQFF.